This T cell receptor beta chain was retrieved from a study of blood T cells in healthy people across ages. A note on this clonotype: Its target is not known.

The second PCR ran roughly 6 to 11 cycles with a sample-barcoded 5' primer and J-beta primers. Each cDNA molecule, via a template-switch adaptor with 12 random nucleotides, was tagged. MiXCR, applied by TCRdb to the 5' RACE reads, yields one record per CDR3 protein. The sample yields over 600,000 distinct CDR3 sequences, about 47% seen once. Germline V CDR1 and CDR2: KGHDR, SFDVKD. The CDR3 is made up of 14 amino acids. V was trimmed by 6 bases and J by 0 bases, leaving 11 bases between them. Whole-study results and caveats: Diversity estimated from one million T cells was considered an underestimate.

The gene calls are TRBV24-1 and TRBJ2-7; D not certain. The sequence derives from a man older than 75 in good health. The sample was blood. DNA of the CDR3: TGTGCCACCAGTTGGGCAGCGCACTCCTACGAGCAGTACTTC. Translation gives CATSWAAHSYEQYF.